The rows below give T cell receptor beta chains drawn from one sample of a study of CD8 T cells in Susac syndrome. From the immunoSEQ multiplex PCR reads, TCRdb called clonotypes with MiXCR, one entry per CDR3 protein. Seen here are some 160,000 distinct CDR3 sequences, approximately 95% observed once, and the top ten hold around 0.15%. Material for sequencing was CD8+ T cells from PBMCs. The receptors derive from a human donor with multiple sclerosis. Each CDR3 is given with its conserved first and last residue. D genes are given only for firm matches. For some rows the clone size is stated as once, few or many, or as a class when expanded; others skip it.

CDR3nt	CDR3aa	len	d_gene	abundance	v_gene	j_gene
TGTGCCGCTGAGGGGATATACCCGAACGCTGAAGCTTTCTTT	CAAEGIYPNAEAFF	14	.	.	TRBV6-5	TRBJ1-1
TGTGCCAGCAGTGAGAGGGGGAGGCCCACAGATACGCAGTATTTT	CASSERGRPTDTQYF	15	.	.	TRBV2	TRBJ2-3
TGTGCCAGCAGTCTGACTAGCGGGGAGTACGAGCAGTACTTC	CASSLTSGEYEQYF	14	TRBD2	.	TRBV12-3/TRBV12-4	TRBJ2-7
TGTGCCAGTAGCTCCGGGACCCTCTACGAGCAGTACTTC	CASSSGTLYEQYF	13	.	.	TRBV19	TRBJ2-7
TGTGCCAGCAGCTTAGGGGCCGGGACAGGGAACACCTACGAGCAGTACTTC	CASSLGAGTGNTYEQYF	17	TRBD1	.	TRBV7-6	TRBJ2-7
TGTGCCAGCAGCCAAGGGACCGGCGGGACAGAGAGGGAGACCCAGTACTTC	CASSQGTGGTERETQYF	17	.	.	TRBV3-1	TRBJ2-5
TGTGCCAGCAGCTTAGAGGCGGGCCCCCCCTACAATGAGCAGTTCTTC	CASSLEAGPPYNEQFF	16	.	.	TRBV7-6	TRBJ2-1
TGTGCCAGCAGCTCCCCAGGACAGGCGGAAAGGACCATATATTTT	CASSSPGQAERTIYF	15	TRBD1	.	TRBV7-9	TRBJ1-3
TGTGCCATCAGCGGAGGGACAGTGTCCCAGAACACTGAAGCTTTCTTT	CAISGGTVSQNTEAFF	16	TRBD1	once	TRBV10-3	TRBJ1-1
TGTGCCAGCAGCCGGGAGATCCTACGGGAGCAGTACTTC	CASSREILREQYF	13	.	.	TRBV7-9	TRBJ2-7
TGCAGCGCCTGGAACAGGGCAAACTATGGCTACACCTTC	CSAWNRANYGYTF	13	.	.	TRBV29-1	TRBJ1-2
TGCAGTGCTAGAGATATAGGACTAGCCGGCGATGAGCAGTTCTTC	CSARDIGLAGDEQFF	15	TRBD2	.	TRBV20-1	TRBJ2-1
TGTGCCAGCAGCTTGGATGGGGAAGAGACCCAGTACTTC	CASSLDGEETQYF	13	.	few	TRBV5-4	TRBJ2-5
TGTGCCAGCAGCTCCACGAGGGGCCGCGAGCAGTACTTC	CASSSTRGREQYF	13	.	.	TRBV7-9	TRBJ2-7
TGTGCCACCAGCAGAGAAGGGCTTACCTACGAGCAGTACTTC	CATSREGLTYEQYF	14	.	.	TRBV15	TRBJ2-7
TGTGCCAGCAGCTCGATGGGACAGGCTGAGTTCTTC	CASSSMGQAEFF	12	TRBD1	.	TRBV7-9	TRBJ2-1
TGTGCCACCGGGCAAGTCAATCAGCCCCAGCATTTT	CATGQVNQPQHF	12	.	.	TRBV15	TRBJ1-5
TGTGCCAGCAGTTACTGGGCTAGTCGCGATTACAATGAGCAGTTCTTC	CASSYWASRDYNEQFF	16	.	.	TRBV6-6	TRBJ2-1
TGCAGTGCTAGAGATCGAGGGAAGCAGTACTTC	CSARDRGKQYF	11	.	.	TRBV20-1	TRBJ2-7
TGTGCCAGCAGTTCCGACACCAACAATCAGCCCCAGCATTTT	CASSSDTNNQPQHF	14	.	.	TRBV28	TRBJ1-5
TGTGCCACCAGCAGAGTTATCGGGGTGGGGGATGAGCAGTTCTTC	CATSRVIGVGDEQFF	15	.	.	TRBV15	TRBJ2-1
TGTGCCAGCTCACCACTAGGGGACAGGGGATTCCACTATGGCTACACCTTC	CASSPLGDRGFHYGYTF	17	TRBD1	.	TRBV18	TRBJ1-2